This T cell receptor beta chain is from a study of Ad26.COV2.S vaccination and SARS-CoV-2 variants. Sequenced by immunoSEQ multiplex PCR; TCRdb stores in-frame clones only, minus some. Altogether roughly 400,000 clones are present, 92% being singletons, with the ten largest covering more than 1.5%. The sample's treatment: roughly 20 received Ad26.COV2.S at low or high dose, single or two shots; about 5 received placebo; per-sample allocation not given. After the first vaccine or placebo injection, samples were drawn on day 63. Material: peripheral blood, obtained in a trial of Ad26.COV2.S vaccine versus placebo. The sequence derives from a person aged 18 to 59 who received the Ad26.COV2.S COVID-19 vaccine or a placebo.

The DNA of the CDR3 is TGTGCCAGCAGGCGGGACAGGGTTCACGAGCAGTACTTC. Translation: CASRRDRVHEQYF. V gene TRBV11-2 combines with J gene TRBJ2-7; 9 nucleotides match TRBD1. The CDR3 runs 13 residues. V was pared by 6 bases and J by 5 bases, with 5 bases of the junction left unmatched. The germline CDR1 and CDR2 sequences are SGHAT and FQNNGV.